The 5 T cell receptor beta chains given below trace back to one sample, sequenced in a study of CD8 T cells in ankylosing spondylitis. TCRdb recomputed calls from the 5' RACE reads with MiXCR, one row per CDR3 protein. The sample has about 300,000 distinct CDR3 sequences; around a tenth are singletons. The specimen sequenced was blood, either unsorted or a sorted T cell fraction (not recorded which). All receptors derive from a female donor with ankylosing spondylitis or in good health (not recorded which).

This clonotype was seen only a few times. The chain carries TRBV18 and TRBJ2-7; either TRBD1 or TRBD2 may supply D (6 bases each). From germline, CDR1 is KGHSH and CDR2 LQKENI. The CDR3 contains 14 residues. V shed 2 bases and J shed 1 base, with 9 bases lying between them. DNA for the CDR3: TGTGCCAGCTCACCAAGAGGGGGGTCCTACGAGCAGTACTTC. The encoded protein is CASSPRGGSYEQYF. Using reference TRBV18 and TRBJ2-7 for the parts outside the CDR3, the full variable domain is NAGVMQNPRHLVRRRGQEARLRCSPMKGHSHVYWYRQLPEEGLKFMVYLQKENIIDESGMPKERFSAEFPKEGPSILRIQQVVRGDSAAYFCASSPRGGSYEQYFGPGTRLTVT.

This clonotype was seen at least ten times. The CDR3 is CASSWDREPYQETQYF. The CDR3 coding sequence is TGCGCCAGCAGCTGGGACCGCGAACCGTACCAAGAGACCCAGTACTTC. V is TRBV5-1 and J is TRBJ2-5; perhaps D is TRBD1 or TRBD2 (5 bases each). The germline V gene encodes CDR1 SGHRS and CDR2 YFSETQ. The CDR3 runs 16 residues. V lost 3 bases to trimming and J lost 0 bases, with 15 bases between them.

This clonotype was counted a single time. The rearrangement uses TRBV24-1 and TRBJ2-7, with 7 bases matching TRBD1. The CDR3 is 15 amino acids. V lost 3 bases and J lost 3; bases outside the gene matches: 7. The germline CDR1 and CDR2 sequences are KGHDR and SFDVKD. CDR3 in amino acids: CATSDHRGQIYEQYF. Here the CDR3 DNA reads TGTGCCACCAGTGATCACCGGGGACAGATCTACGAGCAGTACTTC.

The gene calls are TRBV5-1 and TRBJ2-6; TRBD1 matches at 7 bases. V trimming: 5 bases; J trimming: 0 bases; junction bases outside the gene matches: 5. This CDR3 comprises 16 residues. CDR1 and CDR2 (germline): SGHRS, YFSETQ. The CDR3 region is CASRWGQNSGANVLTF. CDR3 coding DNA: TGCGCCAGCAGGTGGGGACAGAACTCTGGGGCCAACGTCCTGACTTTC.

In this sample, this clonotype turned up a few times. The chain combines TRBV28 with TRBJ2-7, with 10 bases identical to TRBD1. V gave up 5 bases and J gave up 0 bases; unmatched junction bases: 16. The length of the CDR3 is 19 residues. The germline gives CDR1 MDHEN, CDR2 SYDVKM. The CDR3 loop is CASSLPPGQGKGSSYEQYF. CDR3 nucleotides: TGTGCCAGCAGTCTACCTCCGGGACAGGGGAAAGGGAGCTCCTACGAGCAGTACTTC.